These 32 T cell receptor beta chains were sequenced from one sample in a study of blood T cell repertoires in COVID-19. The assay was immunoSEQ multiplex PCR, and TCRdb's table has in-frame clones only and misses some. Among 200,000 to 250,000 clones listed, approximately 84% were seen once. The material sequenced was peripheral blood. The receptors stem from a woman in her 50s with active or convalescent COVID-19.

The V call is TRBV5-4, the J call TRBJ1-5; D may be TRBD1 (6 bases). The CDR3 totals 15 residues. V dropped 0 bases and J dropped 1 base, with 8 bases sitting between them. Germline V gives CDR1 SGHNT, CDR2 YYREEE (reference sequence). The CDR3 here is CASSLGGQSNQPQHF. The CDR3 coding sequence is TGTGCCAGCAGCTTGGGGGGACAAAGCAATCAGCCCCAGCATTTT.

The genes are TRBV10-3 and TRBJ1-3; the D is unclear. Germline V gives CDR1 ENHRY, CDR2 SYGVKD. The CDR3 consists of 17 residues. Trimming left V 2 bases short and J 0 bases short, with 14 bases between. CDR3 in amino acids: CAISEEIPRISGNTIYF. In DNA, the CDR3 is TGTGCCATCAGTGAGGAGATCCCGCGGATCTCTGGAAACACCATATATTTT.

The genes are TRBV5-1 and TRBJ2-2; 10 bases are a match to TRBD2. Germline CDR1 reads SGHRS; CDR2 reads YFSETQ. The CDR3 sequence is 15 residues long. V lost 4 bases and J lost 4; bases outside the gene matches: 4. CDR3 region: CASSPSGGATGELFF. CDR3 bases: TGCGCCAGCAGCCCGAGCGGGGGGGCCACCGGGGAGCTGTTTTTT.

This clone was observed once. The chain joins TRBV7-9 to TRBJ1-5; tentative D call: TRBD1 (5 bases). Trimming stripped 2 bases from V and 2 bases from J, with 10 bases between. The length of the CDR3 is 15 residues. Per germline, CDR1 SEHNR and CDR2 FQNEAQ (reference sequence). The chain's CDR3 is CASSLRGGGNQPQHF. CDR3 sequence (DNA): TGTGCCAGCAGCTTACGGGGGGGAGGCAATCAGCCCCAGCATTTT.

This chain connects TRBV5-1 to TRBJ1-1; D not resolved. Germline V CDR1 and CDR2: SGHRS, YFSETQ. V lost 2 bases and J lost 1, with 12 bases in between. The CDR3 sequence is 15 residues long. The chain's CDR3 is CASSFSIDKNTEAFF. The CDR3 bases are TGCGCCAGCAGCTTTAGTATAGACAAGAACACTGAAGCTTTCTTT.

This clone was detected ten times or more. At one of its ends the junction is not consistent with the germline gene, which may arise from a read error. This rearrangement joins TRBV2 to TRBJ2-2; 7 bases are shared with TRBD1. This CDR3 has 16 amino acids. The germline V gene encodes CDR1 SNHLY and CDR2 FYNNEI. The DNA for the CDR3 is TGTGCCAGCAGGGAAGGCGGCAGGGGGATAAGCGGGGAGCTGTTTTTT. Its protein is CASREGGRGISGELFF.

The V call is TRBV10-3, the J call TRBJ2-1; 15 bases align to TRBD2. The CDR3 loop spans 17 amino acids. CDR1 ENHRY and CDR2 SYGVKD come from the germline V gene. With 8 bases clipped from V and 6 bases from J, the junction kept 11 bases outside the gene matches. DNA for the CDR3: TGTGCCATCGAGAAGGGAGGACTAGCGGGAGGGGGCAATGAGCAGTTCTTC. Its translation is CAIEKGGLAGGGNEQFF.

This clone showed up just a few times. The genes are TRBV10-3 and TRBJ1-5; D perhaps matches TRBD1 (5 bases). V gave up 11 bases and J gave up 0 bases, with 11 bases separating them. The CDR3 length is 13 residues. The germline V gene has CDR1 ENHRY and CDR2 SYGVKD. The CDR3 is CAARQYSNQPQHF. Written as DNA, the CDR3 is TGTGCCGCTAGACAGTATAGCAATCAGCCCCAGCATTTT.

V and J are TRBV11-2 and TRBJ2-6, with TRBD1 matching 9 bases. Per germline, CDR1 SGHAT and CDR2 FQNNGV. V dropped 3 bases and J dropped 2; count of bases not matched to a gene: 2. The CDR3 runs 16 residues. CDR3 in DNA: TGTGCCAGCAGCTTCACAGGGGGCACTGGGGCCAACGTCCTGACTTTC. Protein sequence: CASSFTGGTGANVLTF.

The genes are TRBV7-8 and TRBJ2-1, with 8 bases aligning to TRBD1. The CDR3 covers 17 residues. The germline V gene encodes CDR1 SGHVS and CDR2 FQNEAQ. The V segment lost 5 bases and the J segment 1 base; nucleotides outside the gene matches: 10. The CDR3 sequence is CASSGSDRVWSYNEQFF. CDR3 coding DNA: TGTGCCAGCAGCGGGTCGGACAGGGTTTGGTCCTACAATGAGCAGTTCTTC.

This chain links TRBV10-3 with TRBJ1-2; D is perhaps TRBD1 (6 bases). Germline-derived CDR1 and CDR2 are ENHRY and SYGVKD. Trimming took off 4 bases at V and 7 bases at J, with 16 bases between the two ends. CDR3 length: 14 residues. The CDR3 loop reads CAISVGASGAGYTF. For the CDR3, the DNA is TGTGCCATCAGTGTAGGGGCATCAGGGGCTGGCTACACCTTC.

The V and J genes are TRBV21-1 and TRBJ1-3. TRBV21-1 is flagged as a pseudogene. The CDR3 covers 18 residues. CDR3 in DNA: TGTGCCAGCAGCACCCCAAAGACGGGAGATCCGCCTGGAAACACCATATATTTT. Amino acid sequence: CASSTPKTGDPPGNTIYF.

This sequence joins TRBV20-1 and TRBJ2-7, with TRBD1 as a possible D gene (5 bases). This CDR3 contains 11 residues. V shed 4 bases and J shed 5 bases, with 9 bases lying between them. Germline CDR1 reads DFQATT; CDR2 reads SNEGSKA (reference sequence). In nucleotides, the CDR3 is TGCAGTGCTATTAAGGGGAACGAGCAGTACTTC. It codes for CSAIKGNEQYF.

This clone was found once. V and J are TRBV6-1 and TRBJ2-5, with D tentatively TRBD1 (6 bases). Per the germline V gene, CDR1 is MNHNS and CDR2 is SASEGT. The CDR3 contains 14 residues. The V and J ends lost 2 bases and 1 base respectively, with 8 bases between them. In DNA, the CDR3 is TGTGCCAGCAGTGAAAACAGGGTCCAAGAGACCCAGTACTTC. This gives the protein CASSENRVQETQYF.

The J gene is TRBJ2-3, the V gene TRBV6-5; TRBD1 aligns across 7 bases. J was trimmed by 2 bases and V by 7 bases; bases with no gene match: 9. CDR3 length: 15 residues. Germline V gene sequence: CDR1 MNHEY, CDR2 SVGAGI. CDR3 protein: CASTEGQPNTDTQYF. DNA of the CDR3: TGTGCCAGCACCGAGGGACAGCCAAACACAGATACGCAGTATTTT.

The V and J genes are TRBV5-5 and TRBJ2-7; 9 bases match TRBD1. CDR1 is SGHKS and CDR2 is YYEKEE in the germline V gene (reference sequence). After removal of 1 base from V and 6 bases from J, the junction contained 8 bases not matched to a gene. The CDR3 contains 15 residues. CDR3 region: CASSLWVGQGSEQYF. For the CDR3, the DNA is TGTGCCAGCAGCTTGTGGGTGGGACAGGGCTCCGAGCAGTACTTC.

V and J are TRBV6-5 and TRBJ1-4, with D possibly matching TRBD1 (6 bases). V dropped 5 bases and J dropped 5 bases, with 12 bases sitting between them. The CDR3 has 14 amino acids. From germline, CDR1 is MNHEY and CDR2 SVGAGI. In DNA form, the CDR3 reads TGTGCCAGCAGTAGAACCGGGACAAATGAAAAACTGTTTTTT. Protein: CASSRTGTNEKLFF.

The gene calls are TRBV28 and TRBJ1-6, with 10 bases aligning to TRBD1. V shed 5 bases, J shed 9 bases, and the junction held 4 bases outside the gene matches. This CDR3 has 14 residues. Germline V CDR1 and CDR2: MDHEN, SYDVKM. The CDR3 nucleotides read TGTGCCAGCAGTAGACAGGGGGCGCTTTCACCCCTCCACTTT. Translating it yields CASSRQGALSPLHF. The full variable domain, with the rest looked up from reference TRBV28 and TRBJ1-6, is DVKVTQSSRYLVKRTGEKVFLECVQDMDHENMFWYRQDPGLGLRLIYFSYDVKMKEKGDIPEGYSVSREKKERFSLILESASTNQTSMYLCASSRQGALSPLHFGNGTRLTVT.

CDR3 nucleotides: TGTGCCAGCAGCCTGAACAGGGGGCCCTACAATGAGCAGTTCTTC. This translates into CASSLNRGPYNEQFF. The rearrangement links TRBV3-1 (or the pseudogene TRBV3-2) to TRBJ2-1; TRBD1 matches 9 bases. The CDR3 is 15 amino acids. The germline V gene has CDR1 LGHDT and CDR2 YNNKEL (reference sequence). V was pared by 4 bases and J by 2 bases, with 3 bases of the junction left unmatched.

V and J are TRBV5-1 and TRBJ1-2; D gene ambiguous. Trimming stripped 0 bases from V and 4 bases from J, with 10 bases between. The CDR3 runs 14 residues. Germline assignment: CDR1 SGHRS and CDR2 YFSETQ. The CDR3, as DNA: TGCGCCAGCAGCTTGGTTCCCGCGCTCTATGGCTACACCTTC. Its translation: CASSLVPALYGYTF.

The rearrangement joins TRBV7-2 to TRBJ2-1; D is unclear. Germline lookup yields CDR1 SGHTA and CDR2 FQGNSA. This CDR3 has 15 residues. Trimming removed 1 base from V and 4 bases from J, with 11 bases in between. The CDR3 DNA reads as TGTGCCAGCAGCTTAGTGGGCATGAATTACAATGAGCAGTTCTTC. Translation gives CASSLVGMNYNEQFF.

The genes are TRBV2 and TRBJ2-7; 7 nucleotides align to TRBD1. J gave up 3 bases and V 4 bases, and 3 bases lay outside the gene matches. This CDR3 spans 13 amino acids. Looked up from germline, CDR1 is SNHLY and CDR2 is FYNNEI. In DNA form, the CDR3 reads TGTGCCAGCAGTGGGGACAGCCGCTACGAGCAGTACGTC. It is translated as CASSGDSRYEQYV.

The CDR3 DNA sequence: TGTGCCAGCAGCCATCGGACAGGGGACCAAGAGACCCAGTACTTC. Its translation: CASSHRTGDQETQYF. The chain couples TRBV4-2 to TRBJ2-5; 9 bases map to TRBD1. The CDR3 spans 15 residues. V was clipped by 3 bases and J by 0 bases; unmatched bases: 2. The germline V gene has CDR1 LGHNA and CDR2 YNFKEQ.

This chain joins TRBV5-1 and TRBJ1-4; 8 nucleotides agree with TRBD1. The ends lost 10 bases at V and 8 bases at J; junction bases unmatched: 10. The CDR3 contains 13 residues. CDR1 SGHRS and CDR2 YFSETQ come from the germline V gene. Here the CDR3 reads CASSDRAGEKLFF. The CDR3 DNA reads TGCGCCTCCTCGGACAGGGCGGGGGAAAAACTGTTTTTT.

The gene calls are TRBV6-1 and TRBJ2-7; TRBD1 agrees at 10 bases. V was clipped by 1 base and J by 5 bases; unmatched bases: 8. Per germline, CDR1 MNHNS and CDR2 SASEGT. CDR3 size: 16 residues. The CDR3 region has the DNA TGTGCCAGCAGTGAAGGACGGGGGACAGGGGTCCACGAGCAGTACGTC. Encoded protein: CASSEGRGTGVHEQYV.

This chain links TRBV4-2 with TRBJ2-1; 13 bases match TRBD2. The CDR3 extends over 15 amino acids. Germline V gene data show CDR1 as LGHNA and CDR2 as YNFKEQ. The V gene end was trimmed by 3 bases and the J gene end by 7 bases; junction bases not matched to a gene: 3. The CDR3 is CASSQGTSGVNEQFF. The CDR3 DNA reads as TGTGCCAGCAGCCAGGGGACTAGCGGGGTTAATGAGCAGTTCTTC.

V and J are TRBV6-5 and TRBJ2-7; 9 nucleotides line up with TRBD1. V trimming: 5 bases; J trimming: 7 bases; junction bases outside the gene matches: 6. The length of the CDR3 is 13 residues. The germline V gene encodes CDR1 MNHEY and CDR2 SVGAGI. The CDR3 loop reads CASSPNRGLEQYV. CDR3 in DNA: TGTGCCAGCAGTCCCAACAGGGGGCTTGAGCAGTACGTC.

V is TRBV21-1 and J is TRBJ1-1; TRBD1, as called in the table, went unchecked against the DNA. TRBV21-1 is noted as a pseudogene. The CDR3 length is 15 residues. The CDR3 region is CASSLGGEGNTEAFF. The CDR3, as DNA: TGTGCCAGCAGCTTAGGGGGCGAGGGGAACACTGAAGCTTTCTTT.

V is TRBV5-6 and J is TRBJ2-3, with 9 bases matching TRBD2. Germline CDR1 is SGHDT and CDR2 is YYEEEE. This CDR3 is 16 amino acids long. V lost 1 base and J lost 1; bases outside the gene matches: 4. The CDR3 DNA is TGTGCCAGCAGCTTGATGATAGCGGGAGGCACAGATACGCAGTATTTT. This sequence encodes CASSLMIAGGTDTQYF.

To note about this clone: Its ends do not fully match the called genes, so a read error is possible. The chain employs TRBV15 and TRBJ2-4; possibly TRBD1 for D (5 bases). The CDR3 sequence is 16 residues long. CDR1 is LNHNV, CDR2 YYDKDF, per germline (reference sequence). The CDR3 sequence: CATSRDLGVKTASAHF. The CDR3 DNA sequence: TGTGCCACCAGCAGAGATCTAGGGGTAAAGACAGCTTCAGCCCACTTC.

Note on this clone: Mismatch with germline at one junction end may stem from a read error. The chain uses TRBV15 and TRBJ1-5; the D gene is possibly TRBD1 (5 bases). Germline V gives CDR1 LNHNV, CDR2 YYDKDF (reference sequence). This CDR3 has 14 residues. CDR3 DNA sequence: TGTGCCACCAGAAGAGAAGGGGCGGGGCAGCCCCAGCATTTT. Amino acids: CATRREGAGQPQHF.

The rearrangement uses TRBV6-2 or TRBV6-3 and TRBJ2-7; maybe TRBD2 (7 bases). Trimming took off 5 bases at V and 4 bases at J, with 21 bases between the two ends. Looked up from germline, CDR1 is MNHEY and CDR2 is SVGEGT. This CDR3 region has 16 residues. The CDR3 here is CASSREGGESVYEQYF. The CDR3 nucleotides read TGTGCCAGCAGTCGCGAGGGGGGGGAGTCTGTATACGAGCAGTACTTC.